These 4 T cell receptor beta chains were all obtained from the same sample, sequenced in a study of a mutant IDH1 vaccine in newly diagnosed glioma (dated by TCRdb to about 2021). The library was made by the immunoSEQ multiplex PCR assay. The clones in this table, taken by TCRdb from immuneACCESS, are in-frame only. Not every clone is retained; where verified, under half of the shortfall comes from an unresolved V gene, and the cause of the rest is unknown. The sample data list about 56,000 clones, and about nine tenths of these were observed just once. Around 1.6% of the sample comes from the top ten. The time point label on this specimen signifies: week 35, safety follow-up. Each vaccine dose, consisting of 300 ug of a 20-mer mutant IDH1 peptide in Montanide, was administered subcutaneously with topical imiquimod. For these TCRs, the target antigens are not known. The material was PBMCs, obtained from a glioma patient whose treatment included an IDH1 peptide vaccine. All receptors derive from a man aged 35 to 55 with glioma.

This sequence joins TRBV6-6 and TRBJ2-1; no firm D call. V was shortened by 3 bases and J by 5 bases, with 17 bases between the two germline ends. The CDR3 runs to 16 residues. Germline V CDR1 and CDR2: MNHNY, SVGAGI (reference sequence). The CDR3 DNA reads TGTGCCAGCAGTTATTGGGTCGGCGGCGGCAACAATGAGCAGTTCTTC. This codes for CASSYWVGGGNNEQFF.

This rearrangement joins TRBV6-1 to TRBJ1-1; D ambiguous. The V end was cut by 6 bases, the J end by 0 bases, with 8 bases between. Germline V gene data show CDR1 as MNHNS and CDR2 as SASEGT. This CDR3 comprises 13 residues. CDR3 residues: CASRLNMNTEAFF. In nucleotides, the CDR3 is TGTGCCAGCAGACTTAACATGAACACTGAAGCTTTCTTT.

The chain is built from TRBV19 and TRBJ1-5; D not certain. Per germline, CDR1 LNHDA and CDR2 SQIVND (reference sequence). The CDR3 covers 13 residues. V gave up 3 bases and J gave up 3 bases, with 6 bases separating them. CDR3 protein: CASSILPNQPQHF. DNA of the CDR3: TGTGCCAGTAGTATCTTGCCCAATCAGCCCCAGCATTTT.

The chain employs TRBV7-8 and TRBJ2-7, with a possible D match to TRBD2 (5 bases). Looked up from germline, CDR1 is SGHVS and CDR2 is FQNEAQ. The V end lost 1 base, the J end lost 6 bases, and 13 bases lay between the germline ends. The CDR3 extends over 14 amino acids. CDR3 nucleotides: TGTGCCAGCAGCTTAGTAGGACTGAGTCTCGAGCAGTACTTC. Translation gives CASSLVGLSLEQYF.